Presented here are 3 T cell receptor beta chains from one specimen sequenced in a study of T cells in Graves' hyperthyroidism and ophthalmopathy. The TCR beta CDR3 regions underwent amplification using RNA transcripts as the source. Using the HTBI primer set, a first-round RT-PCR was run on the TCR CDR3. TCRdb recomputed calls from the multiplex PCR reads with MiXCR, one row per CDR3 protein. The data contain about 560,000 distinct CDR3 sequences, roughly 17% of them singletons. Material: blood. All receptors come from a young woman with Graves' hyperthyroidism.

This rearrangement joins TRBV7-9 to TRBJ2-2; the match to TRBD1 covers 7 bases. The J segment lost 7 bases and the V segment lost 5 bases, leaving 10 bases of the junction unmatched. This CDR3 comprises 15 residues. CDR1 is SEHNR, CDR2 FQNEAQ, per germline (reference sequence). CDR3 sequence: CASSILQGFGGELFF. The CDR3 DNA reads TGTGCCAGCAGCATCCTACAGGGGTTCGGCGGGGAGCTGTTTTTT.

This clonotype was observed many times. V usage is TRBV2 and J usage is TRBJ2-5; D remains ambiguous. CDR3 size: 14 residues. Trimming removed 6 bases from V and 2 bases from J, with 13 bases in between. Germline V gene sequence: CDR1 SNHLY, CDR2 FYNNEI. CDR3 nucleotides: TGTGCCAGCAGCCGCGAGACGCAGCAAGAGACCCAGTACTTC. It yields the protein CASSRETQQETQYF.

This clonotype came up a few times. V and J are TRBV6-6 and TRBJ2-7; D might be TRBD1 (5 bases). The CDR3 is made up of 15 amino acids. Trimming took 0 bases from V and 2 from J, leaving 11 bases between them. The germline CDR1 and CDR2 sequences are MNHNY and SVGAGI (reference sequence). The CDR3 coding sequence is TGTGCCAGCAGTTACTCCCTCCAGGGCCCCTACGAGCAGTACTTC. Translating it yields CASSYSLQGPYEQYF.